This T cell receptor (beta chain) was identified during a study of read filtering for tumor transcriptome and immune sequencing. This clonotype was detected many times. From 300 to 400 ng of RNA, a library with molecular barcoded alpha/delta and beta/gamma adaptors was made. TCRdb reprocessed the reads with MiXCR, giving one entry per CDR3 protein. The table has around 140,000 distinct CDR3 sequences, about 13% seen once. Germline V gene lookup returns CDR1 SQVTM and CDR2 ANQGSEA. The CDR3 loop spans 16 amino acids. Trimming took 0 bases from V and 3 from J, leaving 17 bases between them. The sample comprised a population of CD138-negative cells sorted from bone marrow. The receptor's source is a donor aged 40 or older with multiple myeloma. The V gene is TRBV29-1, the J gene TRBJ2-5; possibly TRBD1 for D (6 bases). CDR3 in amino acids: CSVEDLGGFGKETQYF. The CDR3 nucleotides read TGCAGCGTTGAAGATCTAGGGGGTTTCGGGAAAGAGACCCAGTACTTC.